The 32 T cell receptor beta chains presented below share a single source sample, sequenced in a study of blood T cells in healthy people across ages. A second PCR, run for roughly 7 to 11 cycles, used a sample-barcoded 5' primer plus a J-beta primer mix. From the 5' RACE reads, TCRdb called clonotypes with MiXCR, one entry per CDR3 protein. The repertoire holds about 2 million distinct CDR3 sequences, with about 49% as singletons. Input material: blood. The receptors shown here come from a middle-aged woman in good health.

The rearrangement uses TRBV29-1 and TRBJ2-1, with TRBD2 identical over 8 bases. The V gene end was trimmed by 5 bases and the J gene end by 6 bases; junction bases not matched to a gene: 3. The CDR3 covers 12 residues. Germline assignment: CDR1 SQVTM and CDR2 ANQGSEA. The CDR3 DNA follows: TGCAGCGTTCCCAGCGGGGGCAATGAGCAGTTCTTC. Residues: CSVPSGGNEQFF.

In this sample, this clonotype turned up a few times. The genes are TRBV20-1 and TRBJ2-5, with 9 nucleotides matching TRBD2. The CDR3 contains 15 residues. From germline, CDR1 is DFQATT and CDR2 SNEGSKA (reference sequence). V trimming: 6 bases; J trimming: 2 bases; junction bases outside the gene matches: 10. The CDR3 DNA is TGCAGTGCCACCCCTCGGCTAGCGGGGCAAGAGACCCAGTACTTC. Residues: CSATPRLAGQETQYF.

The chain employs TRBV27 and TRBJ2-3, with 7 bases that match TRBD1. Germline V CDR1 and CDR2: MNHEY, SMNVEV (reference sequence). V shed 1 base and J 6 bases; nucleotides not matched to a gene: 16. There are 18 residues in the CDR3. The CDR3 region is CASSLWEGGTGPSDTQYF. CDR3 nucleotide sequence: TGTGCCAGCAGTTTATGGGAAGGGGGCACCGGACCCTCGGATACGCAGTATTTT.

The V call is TRBV7-9, the J call TRBJ2-5, with D unclear. V lost 6 bases, J lost 1 base, and 12 bases lay in between. Germline V CDR1 and CDR2: SEHNR, FQNEAQ (reference sequence). This CDR3 has 14 amino acids. The CDR3 here is CASRQDGFQETQYF. CDR3 coding DNA: TGTGCCAGCAGGCAGGACGGATTCCAAGAGACCCAGTACTTC.

This chain connects TRBV6-2 or TRBV6-3 to TRBJ2-4; 9 bases line up with TRBD2. Germline CDR1 MNHEY, CDR2 SVGEGT. This CDR3 comprises 18 residues. V was clipped by 0 bases and J by 0 bases; unmatched bases: 6. CDR3: CASSYSRLAGLAKNIQYF. The CDR3 bases are TGTGCCAGCAGTTACTCGCGGCTAGCGGGACTAGCCAAAAACATTCAGTACTTC.

This clonotype was seen a few times. This sequence joins TRBV4-3 and TRBJ2-6; D assignment may be TRBD1 or TRBD2 (5 bases each). Germline CDR1 is LGHNA and CDR2 is YSLEER. V was clipped by 2 bases and J by 0 bases, with 20 bases between them. The CDR3 runs to 20 residues. The CDR3 DNA reads as TGCGCCAGCAGCCAACGCTACGGGGTCAGGGAGAGCTCTGGGGCCAACGTCCTGACTTTC. This gives the protein CASSQRYGVRESSGANVLTF.

CDR3 sequence (DNA): TGTGCCAGCAGCCCCACCGGGACTAGCAGACAAGAGACCCAGTACTTC. Protein sequence: CASSPTGTSRQETQYF. The V gene is TRBV7-6, the J gene TRBJ2-5; 9 nucleotides match TRBD2. With 5 bases clipped from V and 2 bases from J, the junction kept 9 bases outside the gene matches. There are 16 residues in the CDR3. Germline loops: CDR1 SGHVS, CDR2 FNYEAQ.

The chain carries TRBV5-1 and TRBJ1-4; D uncertain. V gave up 1 base and J gave up 8 bases, with 9 bases separating them. This CDR3 has 13 residues. Germline V gives CDR1 SGHRS, CDR2 YFSETQ. For the CDR3, the DNA is TGCGCCAGCAGCTTGTGGCCGGGAGAAAAACTGTTTTTT. This gives the protein CASSLWPGEKLFF.

The chain is built from TRBV20-1 and TRBJ2-1; no definite D call. Germline V gene sequence: CDR1 DFQATT, CDR2 SNEGSKA (reference sequence). The CDR3 consists of 15 residues. Trimming removed 0 bases at V and 8 bases at J, with 17 bases between. The CDR3: CSAREGSGVIHEQFF. The CDR3 DNA is TGCAGTGCTAGAGAAGGGTCAGGAGTCATCCATGAGCAGTTCTTC.

This clonotype came up many times. A junction boundary mismatches the germline segment, possibly from a read error. The V call is TRBV7-2, the J call TRBJ2-5; D unresolved. The germline CDR1 and CDR2 sequences are SGHTA and FQGNSA. The CDR3 loop spans 12 amino acids. Here the CDR3 reads CASSLTQETQYF. CDR3 bases: TGCGCCAGCAGCTTGACCCAAGAGACCCAGTACTTC.

This clonotype has a count of ten or more. The chain carries TRBV20-1 and TRBJ2-7; D is undetermined. This CDR3 comprises 14 residues. Germline V gene data show CDR1 as DFQATT and CDR2 as SNEGSKA (reference sequence). V was shortened by 6 bases and J by 4 bases, with 19 bases between the two germline ends. The CDR3 DNA reads TGCAGTGCCCCTTTCCAGGATAGGGTTTACGAGCAGTACTTC. This codes for CSAPFQDRVYEQYF.

The chain combines TRBV7-9 with TRBJ2-3, with 11 positions matching TRBD2. CDR3 length: 17 residues. Trimming cost V 10 bases and J 2 bases; bases outside gene matches: 14. Germline V CDR1 and CDR2: SEHNR, FQNEAQ (reference sequence). CDR3 amino acids: CATRSTSGGMHTDTQYF. The CDR3 DNA is TGTGCCACCCGAAGTACTAGCGGGGGAATGCACACAGATACGCAGTATTTT.

A few counts support this clonotype. V usage is TRBV24-1 and J usage is TRBJ2-5, with 7 nucleotides matching TRBD2. The V gene's germline CDR1 is KGHDR and CDR2 SFDVKD. Trimming cost V 0 bases and J 5 bases; bases outside gene matches: 5. This CDR3 contains 15 residues. The CDR3, as DNA: TGTGCCACCAGTGATTTGACCGGGGGGAAGGAGACCCAGTACTTC. This gives the protein CATSDLTGGKETQYF.

This clonotype has only one observation. The gene calls are TRBV6-2 or TRBV6-3 and TRBJ1-2; TRBD1 aligns across 11 bases. Germline trimming cut 6 bases from V and 4 bases from J; bases unmatched to any gene: 10. CDR1 is MNHEY, CDR2 SVGEGT, per germline. The CDR3 length is 16 residues. Written as DNA, the CDR3 is TGTGCCAGCAGACGCCTAGGACAGGGGGCGCGCTATGGCTACACCTTC. Encoded protein: CASRRLGQGARYGYTF.

The chain joins TRBV4-1 to TRBJ2-3; D is unresolved. V dropped 1 base and J dropped 0 bases, with 11 bases sitting between them. The CDR3 is 16 amino acids. Germline V gene data show CDR1 as MGHRA and CDR2 as YSYEKL. CDR3: CASSQGYLDSTDTQYF. In DNA form, the CDR3 reads TGCGCCAGCAGCCAAGGGTACCTAGATAGCACAGATACGCAGTATTTT.

The rearrangement links TRBV4-3 to TRBJ2-3; TRBD2 matches at 9 bases. This CDR3 region has 18 residues. Germline loops: CDR1 LGHNA, CDR2 YSLEER. J gave up 2 bases and V 3 bases, and 12 bases lay outside the gene matches. The CDR3 protein is CASSQTSYSGGHTDTQYF. In DNA form, the CDR3 reads TGCGCCAGCAGCCAGACCTCTTATAGCGGGGGCCACACAGATACGCAGTATTTT.

The gene calls are TRBV15 and TRBJ2-1, with D possibly TRBD1 on 6 matching bases. This CDR3 is built from 14 residues. V was pared by 6 bases and J by 5 bases, with 14 bases between. CDR1 is LNHNV, CDR2 YYDKDF, per germline (reference sequence). The CDR3 coding sequence is TGTGCCACCAGAACAGGGCTGGCAGACAATGAGCAGTTCTTC. This codes for CATRTGLADNEQFF.

The J gene is TRBJ2-6, the V gene TRBV7-8, with D perhaps being TRBD1 or TRBD2 (5 bases each). This CDR3 spans 18 amino acids. V dropped 4 bases and J dropped 0 bases, with 16 bases sitting between them. CDR1 is SGHVS and CDR2 is FQNEAQ in the germline V gene. The CDR3 protein is CASSSRSREYSGANVLTF. The CDR3 region has the DNA TGTGCCAGCAGCTCCCGCAGCAGGGAGTACTCTGGGGCCAACGTCCTGACTTTC.

The rearrangement links TRBV28 to TRBJ2-3; maybe TRBD2 (6 bases). Germline-derived CDR1 and CDR2 are MDHEN and SYDVKM. The CDR3 length is 16 residues. V was pared by 4 bases and J by 3 bases, with 17 bases between. The CDR3 DNA reads TGTGCCAGCAGTTCCCTAGGGCGGGGAAGGACAGATACGCAGTATTTT. Protein: CASSSLGRGRTDTQYF.

This clonotype has more than one count but fewer than ten. The chain recombines TRBV5-1 with TRBJ2-7; no reliable D call. Germline V gene lookup returns CDR1 SGHRS and CDR2 YFSETQ. V was cut by 1 base and J by 2 bases, with 16 bases left in between. This CDR3 spans 16 amino acids. Here the CDR3 DNA reads TGCGCCAGCAGCTTGACGGTTGGGCAGGCAGCCTACGAGCAGTACTTC. This encodes CASSLTVGQAAYEQYF.

This clonotype appeared once. V is TRBV4-3 and J is TRBJ2-3; D is unresolved. V shed 2 bases and J shed 0 bases, with 9 bases lying between them. This CDR3 is 15 amino acids long. Looked up from germline, CDR1 is LGHNA and CDR2 is YSLEER. CDR3 sequence (DNA): TGCGCCAGCAGCCAACAGGCCCTCAGCACAGATACGCAGTATTTT. Its translation: CASSQQALSTDTQYF.

This clonotype was seen more than once but under ten times. CDR3 region: CASSEKWDGSGANVLTF. The DNA for the CDR3 is TGTGCCAGCAGCGAAAAATGGGACGGTTCTGGGGCCAACGTCCTGACTTTC. J is TRBJ2-6 and V is TRBV9; either TRBD1 or TRBD2 may fit D (5 bases each). The CDR3 totals 17 residues. The germline gives CDR1 SGDLS, CDR2 YYNGEE. The V gene lost 3 bases and the J gene lost 1 base, with 14 bases spanning the gap. Based on the CDR3 plus reference TRBV9 and TRBJ2-6, the full variable domain is DSGVTQTPKHLITATGQRVTLRCSPRSGDLSVYWYQQSLDQGLQFLIQYYNGEERAKGNILERFSAQQFPDLHSELNLSSLELGDSALYFCASSEKWDGSGANVLTFGAGSRLTVL.

This clonotype was seen only a few times. The chain joins TRBV20-1 to TRBJ2-7, with TRBD2 identical over 16 bases. The CDR3 consists of 16 residues. The germline V gene encodes CDR1 DFQATT and CDR2 SNEGSKA (reference sequence). With 6 bases clipped from V and 3 bases from J, the junction kept 8 bases outside the gene matches. Here the CDR3 reads CSATGTSGGAFYEQYF. The CDR3 coding sequence is TGCAGTGCAACCGGGACTAGCGGGGGGGCCTTCTACGAGCAGTACTTC.

The V gene is TRBV23-1, the J gene TRBJ2-7, with 8 bases aligning to TRBD1. TRBV23-1 is labeled an ORF, and its function is uncertain. The J segment lost 0 bases and the V segment lost 7 bases, leaving 11 bases of the junction unmatched. The CDR3 has 16 residues. The CDR3 region is CASNPWDRRPSYEQYF. CDR3 bases: TGCGCCAGCAACCCCTGGGACAGGCGCCCCTCCTACGAGCAGTACTTC.

This clonotype was seen only a few times. The chain carries TRBV4-2 and TRBJ1-4; 7 positions agree with TRBD1. Germline CDR1 and CDR2: LGHNA and YNFKEQ. The CDR3 is 15 residues long. Unmatched junction bases numbered 5, after V lost 0 bases and J lost 7 bases. This chain's CDR3 is CASSQEGRGGEKLFF. In DNA, the CDR3 is TGTGCCAGCAGCCAAGAAGGCAGGGGGGGTGAAAAACTGTTTTTT.

In its sample, this clonotype was seen a few times. This chain links TRBV20-1 with TRBJ2-1, with D possibly TRBD1 on 6 matching bases. Between the trimmed V and J ends, which lost 0 bases and 3 bases, there was a span of 12 bases. The CDR3 runs to 15 residues. The V gene's germline CDR1 is DFQATT and CDR2 SNEGSKA (reference sequence). The CDR3 bases are TGCAGTGCTAGAGATATGGCACAGGGCTACAATGAGCAGTTCTTC. Encoded protein: CSARDMAQGYNEQFF.

This chain connects TRBV12-5 to TRBJ2-3; TRBD2 might be the D (5 bases). Between the trimmed V and J ends, which lost 5 bases and 4 bases, there was a span of 19 bases. This CDR3 has 16 amino acids. Germline CDR1 and CDR2: LGHNT and FRNRAP. The CDR3 sequence is CASGQRSSGSSDTQYF. CDR3 nucleotides: TGTGCTAGTGGTCAGCGGTCAAGCGGAAGTTCAGATACGCAGTATTTT. The variable domain in full, with the rest retrieved from reference TRBV12-5 and TRBJ2-3, is DARVTQTPRHKVTEMGQEVTMRCQPILGHNTVFWYRQTMMQGLELLAYFRNRAPLDDSGMPKDRFSAEMPDATLATLKIQPSEPRDSAVYFCASGQRSSGSSDTQYFGPGTRLTVL.

The rearrangement joins TRBV4-2 to TRBJ2-7; the D is unclear. Trimming stripped 0 bases from V and 10 bases from J, with 7 bases between. This CDR3 is built from 11 residues. Germline CDR1 is LGHNA and CDR2 is YNFKEQ. The CDR3 loop reads CASSQDRFQYF. The CDR3 nucleotides are TGTGCCAGCAGCCAAGACAGGTTCCAGTACTTC.

The chain couples TRBV12-3 or TRBV12-4 to TRBJ2-2, with TRBD1 matching over 7 bases. The CDR3 totals 15 residues. The ends lost 11 bases at V and 3 bases at J; junction bases unmatched: 12. In nucleotides, the CDR3 is TGTGCCGTTACCCCGACAGGGCGGGACACCGGGGAGCTGTTTTTT. Protein sequence: CAVTPTGRDTGELFF.

In its sample, this clonotype was seen many times. The V call is TRBV6-2 or TRBV6-3, the J call TRBJ2-1; perhaps TRBD1 as D (8 bases). From germline, CDR1 is MNHEY and CDR2 SVGEGT. The CDR3 consists of 14 residues. With 7 bases removed from V and 4 bases from J, the gap between germline ends came to 14 bases. The CDR3 coding sequence is TGTGCCAGCAACGTACAGGGGGGGTACAATGAGCAGTTCTTC. Residues: CASNVQGGYNEQFF.

The V call is TRBV27, the J call TRBJ2-2, with 9 bases lining up with TRBD2. CDR1 and CDR2 (germline): MNHEY, SMNVEV (reference sequence). This CDR3 has 15 residues. After removal of 4 bases from V and 5 bases from J, the junction contained 5 bases not matched to a gene. CDR3: CASSSLAGVTGELFF. The CDR3 region has the DNA TGTGCCAGCAGTTCGTTAGCGGGGGTGACCGGGGAGCTGTTTTTT.

The V gene is TRBV6-5, the J gene TRBJ1-1, with TRBD1 as a possible D gene (5 bases). CDR1 is MNHEY, CDR2 SVGAGI, per germline. CDR3 length: 18 residues. V was shortened by 2 bases and J by 2 bases, with 21 bases between the two germline ends. In DNA form, the CDR3 reads TGTGCCAGCAGTTACACACTCAGCCTAGGGGTAATCAACACTGAAGCTTTCTTT. Translating it yields CASSYTLSLGVINTEAFF.